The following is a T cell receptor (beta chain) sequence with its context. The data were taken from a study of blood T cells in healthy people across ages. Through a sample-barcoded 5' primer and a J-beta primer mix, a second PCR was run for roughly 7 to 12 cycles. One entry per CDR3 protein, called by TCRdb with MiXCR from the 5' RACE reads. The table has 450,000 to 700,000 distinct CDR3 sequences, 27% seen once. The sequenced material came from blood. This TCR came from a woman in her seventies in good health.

CDR3 nucleotide sequence: TGCGCCAGCAGCTTGGTATTCGGGACAGTCAATTCACCCCTCCACTTT. Its translation: CASSLVFGTVNSPLHF. The genes are TRBV5-1 and TRBJ1-6; 7 nucleotides line up with TRBD1. The germline V gene encodes CDR1 SGHRS and CDR2 YFSETQ. V lost 0 bases and J lost 7; bases outside the gene matches: 7. The CDR3 spans 16 residues.